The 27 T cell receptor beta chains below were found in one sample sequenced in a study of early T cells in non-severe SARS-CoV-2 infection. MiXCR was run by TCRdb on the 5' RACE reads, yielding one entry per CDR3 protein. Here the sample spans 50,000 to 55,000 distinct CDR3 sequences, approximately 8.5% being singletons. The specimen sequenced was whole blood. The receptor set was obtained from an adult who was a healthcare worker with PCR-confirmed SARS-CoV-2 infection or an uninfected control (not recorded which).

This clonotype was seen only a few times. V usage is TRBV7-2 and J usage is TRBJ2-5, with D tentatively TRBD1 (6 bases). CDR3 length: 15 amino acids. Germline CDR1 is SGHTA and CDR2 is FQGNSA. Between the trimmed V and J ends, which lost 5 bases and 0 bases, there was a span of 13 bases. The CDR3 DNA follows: TGTGCCAGCAGCCAAGCTGGGACAAACCAAGAGACCCAGTACTTC. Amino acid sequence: CASSQAGTNQETQYF. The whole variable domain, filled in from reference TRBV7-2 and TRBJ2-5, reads GAGVSQSPSNKVTEKGKDVELRCDPISGHTALYWYRQSLGQGLEFLIYFQGNSAPDKSGLPSDRFSAERTGGSVSTLTIQRTQQEDSAVYLCASSQAGTNQETQYFGPGTRLLVL.

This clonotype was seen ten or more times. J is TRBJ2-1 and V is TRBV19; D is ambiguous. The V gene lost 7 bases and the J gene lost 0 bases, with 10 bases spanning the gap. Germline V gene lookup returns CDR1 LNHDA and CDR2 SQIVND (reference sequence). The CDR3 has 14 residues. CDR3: CASNPGSSYNEQFF. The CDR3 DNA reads TGTGCCAGTAACCCCGGAAGCTCCTACAATGAGCAGTTCTTC.

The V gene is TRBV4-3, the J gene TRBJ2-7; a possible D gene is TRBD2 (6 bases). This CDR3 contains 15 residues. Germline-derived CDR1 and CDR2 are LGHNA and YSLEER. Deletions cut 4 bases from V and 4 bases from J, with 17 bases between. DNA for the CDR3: TGCGCCAGCAGCCCCGGGACTGCGGTTGGTTACGAGCAGTACTTC. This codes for CASSPGTAVGYEQYF.

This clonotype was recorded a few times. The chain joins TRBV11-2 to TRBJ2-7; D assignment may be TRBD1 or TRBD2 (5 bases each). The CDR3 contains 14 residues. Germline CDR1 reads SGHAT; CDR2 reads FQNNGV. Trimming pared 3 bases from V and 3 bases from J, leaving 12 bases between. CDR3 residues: CASSLGDSFYEQYF. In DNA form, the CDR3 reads TGTGCCAGCAGCTTGGGAGACAGTTTCTACGAGCAGTACTTC.

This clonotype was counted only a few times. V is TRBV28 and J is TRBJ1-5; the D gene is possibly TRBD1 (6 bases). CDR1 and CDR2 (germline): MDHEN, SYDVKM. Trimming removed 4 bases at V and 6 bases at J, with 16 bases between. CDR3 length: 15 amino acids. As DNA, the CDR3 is TGTGCCAGCAGTTCTTATAACAGGGCTGGTCAGCCCCAGCATTTT. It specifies CASSSYNRAGQPQHF.

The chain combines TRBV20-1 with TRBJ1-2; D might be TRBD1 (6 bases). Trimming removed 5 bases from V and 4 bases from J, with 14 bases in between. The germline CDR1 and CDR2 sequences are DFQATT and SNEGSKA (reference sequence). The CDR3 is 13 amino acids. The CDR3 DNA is TGCAGTGCTCGAACGACAGGTTCCTATGGCTACACCTTC. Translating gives CSARTTGSYGYTF.

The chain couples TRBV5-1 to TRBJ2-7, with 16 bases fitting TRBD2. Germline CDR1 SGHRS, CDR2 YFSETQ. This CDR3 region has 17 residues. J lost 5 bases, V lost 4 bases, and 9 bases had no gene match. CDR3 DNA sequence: TGCGCCAGCAGCACGGGACTAGCGGGAGGGTTTAGCGACGAGCAGTACTTC. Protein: CASSTGLAGGFSDEQYF.

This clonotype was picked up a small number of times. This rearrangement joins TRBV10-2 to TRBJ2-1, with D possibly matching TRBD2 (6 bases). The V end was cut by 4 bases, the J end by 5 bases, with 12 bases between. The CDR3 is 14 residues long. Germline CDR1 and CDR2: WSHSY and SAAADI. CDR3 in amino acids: CASSARLANNEQFF. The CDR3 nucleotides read TGCGCCAGCAGTGCACGGCTAGCGAACAATGAGCAGTTCTTC.

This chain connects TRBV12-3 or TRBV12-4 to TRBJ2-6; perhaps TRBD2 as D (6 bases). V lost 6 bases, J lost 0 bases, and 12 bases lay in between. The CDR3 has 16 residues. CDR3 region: CASSPRGNSGANVLTF. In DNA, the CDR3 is TGTGCCAGCAGCCCCCGCGGGAACTCTGGGGCCAACGTCCTGACTTTC.

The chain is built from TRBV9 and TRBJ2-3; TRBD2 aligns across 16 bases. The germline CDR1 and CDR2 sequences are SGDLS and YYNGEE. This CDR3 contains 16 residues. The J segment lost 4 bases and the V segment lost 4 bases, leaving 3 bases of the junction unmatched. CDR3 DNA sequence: TGTGCCAGCAGCCTTGGGACTAGCGGGAGGGCAGATACGCAGTATTTT. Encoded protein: CASSLGTSGRADTQYF.

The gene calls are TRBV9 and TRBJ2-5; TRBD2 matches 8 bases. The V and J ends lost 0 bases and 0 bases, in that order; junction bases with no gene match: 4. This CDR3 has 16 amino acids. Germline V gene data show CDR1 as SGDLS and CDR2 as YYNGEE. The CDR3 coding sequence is TGTGCCAGCAGCGTAGGGGCTAGCGGGCACCAAGAGACCCAGTACTTC. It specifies CASSVGASGHQETQYF.

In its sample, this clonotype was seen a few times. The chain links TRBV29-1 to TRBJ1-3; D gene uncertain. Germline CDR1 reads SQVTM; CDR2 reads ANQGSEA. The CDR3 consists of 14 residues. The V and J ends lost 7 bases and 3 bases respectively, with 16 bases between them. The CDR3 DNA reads TGCAGCGGAACCGGGCCCCAGTATGGAAACACCATATATTTT. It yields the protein CSGTGPQYGNTIYF.

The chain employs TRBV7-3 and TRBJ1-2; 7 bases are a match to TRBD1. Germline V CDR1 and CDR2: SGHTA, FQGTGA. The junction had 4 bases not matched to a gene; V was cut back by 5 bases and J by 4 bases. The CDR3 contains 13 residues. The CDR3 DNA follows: TGTGCCAGCAGCCGTCAGGGGGTCTATGGCTACACCTTC. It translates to CASSRQGVYGYTF.

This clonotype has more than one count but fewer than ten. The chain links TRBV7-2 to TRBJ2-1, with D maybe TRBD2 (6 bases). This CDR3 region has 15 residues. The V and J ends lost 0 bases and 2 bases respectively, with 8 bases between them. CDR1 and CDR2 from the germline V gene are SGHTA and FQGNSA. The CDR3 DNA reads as TGTGCCAGCAGCTTAGCCACGGGGGCCTACAATGAGCAGTTCTTC. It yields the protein CASSLATGAYNEQFF.

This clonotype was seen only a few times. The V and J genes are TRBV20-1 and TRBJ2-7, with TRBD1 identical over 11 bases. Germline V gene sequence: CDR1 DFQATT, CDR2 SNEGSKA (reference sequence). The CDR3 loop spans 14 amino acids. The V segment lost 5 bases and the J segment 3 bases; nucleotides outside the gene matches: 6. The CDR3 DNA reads TGCAGTGCTCACACCGGGACAGGGGGCTACGAGCAGTACTTC. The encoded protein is CSAHTGTGGYEQYF.

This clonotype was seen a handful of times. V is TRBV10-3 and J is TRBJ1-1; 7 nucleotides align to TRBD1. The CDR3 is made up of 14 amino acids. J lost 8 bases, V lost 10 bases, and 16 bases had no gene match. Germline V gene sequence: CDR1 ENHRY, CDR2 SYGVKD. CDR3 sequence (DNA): TGTGCCACGGGGGGCCGACAGGGAGCATCAGAAGCTTTCTTT. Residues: CATGGRQGASEAFF.

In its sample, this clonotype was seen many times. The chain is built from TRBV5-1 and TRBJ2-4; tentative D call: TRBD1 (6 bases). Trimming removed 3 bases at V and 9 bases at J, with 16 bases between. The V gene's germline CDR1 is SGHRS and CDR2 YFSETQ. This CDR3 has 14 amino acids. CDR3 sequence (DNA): TGCGCCAGCAGCTACGGTGGGGACATGGGCATTCAGTACTTC. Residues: CASSYGGDMGIQYF.

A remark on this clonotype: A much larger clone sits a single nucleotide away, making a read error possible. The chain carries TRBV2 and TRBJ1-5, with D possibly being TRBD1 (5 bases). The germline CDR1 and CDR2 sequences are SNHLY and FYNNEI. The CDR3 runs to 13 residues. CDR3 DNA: TGTGTCAGCAGTGTTAGACAGTATCAGCCCCAGCATTTT. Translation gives CVSSVRQYQPQHF.

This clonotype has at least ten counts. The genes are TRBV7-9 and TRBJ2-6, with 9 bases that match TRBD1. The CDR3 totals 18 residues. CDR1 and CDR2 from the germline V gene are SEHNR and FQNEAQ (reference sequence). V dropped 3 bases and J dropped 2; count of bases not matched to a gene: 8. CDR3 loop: CASSFPQGAFAGANVLTF. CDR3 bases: TGTGCCAGCAGCTTCCCACAGGGGGCGTTTGCTGGGGCCAACGTCCTGACTTTC. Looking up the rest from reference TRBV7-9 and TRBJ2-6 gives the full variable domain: DTGVSQNPRHKITKRGQNVTFRCDPISEHNRLYWYRQTLGQGPEFLTYFQNEAQLEKSRLLSDRFSAERPKGSFSTLEIQRTEQGDSAMYLCASSFPQGAFAGANVLTFGAGSRLTVL.

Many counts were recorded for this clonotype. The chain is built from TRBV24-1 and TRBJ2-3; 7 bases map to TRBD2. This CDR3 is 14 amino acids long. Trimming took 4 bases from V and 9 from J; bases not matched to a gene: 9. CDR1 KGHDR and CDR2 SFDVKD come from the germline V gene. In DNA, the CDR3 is TGTGCCACCAGTGAGACTAGCCGGTCGGGAACGCAGTATTTT. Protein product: CATSETSRSGTQYF.

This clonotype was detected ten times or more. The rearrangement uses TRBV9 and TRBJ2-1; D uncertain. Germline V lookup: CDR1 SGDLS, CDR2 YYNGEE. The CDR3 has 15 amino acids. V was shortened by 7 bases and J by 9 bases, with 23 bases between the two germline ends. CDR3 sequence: CASSRTTRTFSEQFF. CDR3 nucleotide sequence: TGTGCCAGCTCCCGAACTACGCGGACCTTTAGTGAGCAGTTCTTC.

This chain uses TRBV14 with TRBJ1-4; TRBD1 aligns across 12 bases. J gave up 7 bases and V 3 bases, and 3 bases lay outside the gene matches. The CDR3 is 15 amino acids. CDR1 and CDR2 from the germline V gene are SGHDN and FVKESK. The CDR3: CASSHPGQGAEKLFF. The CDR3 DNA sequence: TGTGCCAGCAGCCACCCGGGACAGGGGGCTGAAAAACTGTTTTTT.

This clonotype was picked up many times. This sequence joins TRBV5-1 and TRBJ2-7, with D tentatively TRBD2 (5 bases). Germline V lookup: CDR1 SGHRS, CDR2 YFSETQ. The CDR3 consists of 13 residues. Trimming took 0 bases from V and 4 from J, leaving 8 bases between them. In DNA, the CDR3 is TGCGCCAGCAGCTTGGCCGGGGTATACGAGCAGTACTTC. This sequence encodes CASSLAGVYEQYF.

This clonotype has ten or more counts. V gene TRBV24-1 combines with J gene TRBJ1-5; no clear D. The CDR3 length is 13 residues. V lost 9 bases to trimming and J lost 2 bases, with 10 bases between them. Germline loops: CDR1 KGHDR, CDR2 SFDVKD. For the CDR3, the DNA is TGTGCCACCGGCCGGGAAGGCAATCAGCCCCAGCATTTT. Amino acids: CATGREGNQPQHF.

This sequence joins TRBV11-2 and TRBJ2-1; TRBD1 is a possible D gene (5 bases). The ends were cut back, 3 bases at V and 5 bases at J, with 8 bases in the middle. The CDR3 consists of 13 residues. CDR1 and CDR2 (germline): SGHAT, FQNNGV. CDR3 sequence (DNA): TGTGCCAGCAGCTTTGACAGCAACAATGAGCAGTTCTTC. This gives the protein CASSFDSNNEQFF. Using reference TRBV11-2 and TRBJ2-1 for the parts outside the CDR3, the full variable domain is EAGVAQSPRYKIIEKRQSVAFWCNPISGHATLYWYQQILGQGPKLLIQFQNNGVVDDSQLPKDRFSAERLKGVDSTLKIQPAKLEDSAVYLCASSFDSNNEQFFGPGTRLTVL.

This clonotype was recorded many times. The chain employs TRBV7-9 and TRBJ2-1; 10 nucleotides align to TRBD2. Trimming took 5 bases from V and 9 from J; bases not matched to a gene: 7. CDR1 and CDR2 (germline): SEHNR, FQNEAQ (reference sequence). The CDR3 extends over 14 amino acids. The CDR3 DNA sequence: TGTGCCAGCAGCCCTAGCGGGAGTCGGGGTGAGCAGTTCTTC. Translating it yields CASSPSGSRGEQFF.

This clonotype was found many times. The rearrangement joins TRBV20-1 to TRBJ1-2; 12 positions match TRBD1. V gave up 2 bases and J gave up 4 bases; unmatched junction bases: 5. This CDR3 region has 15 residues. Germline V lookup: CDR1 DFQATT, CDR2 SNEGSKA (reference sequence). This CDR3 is CSARLLGQGAYGYTF. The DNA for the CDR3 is TGCAGTGCTAGACTCCTGGGACAGGGGGCCTATGGCTACACCTTC.